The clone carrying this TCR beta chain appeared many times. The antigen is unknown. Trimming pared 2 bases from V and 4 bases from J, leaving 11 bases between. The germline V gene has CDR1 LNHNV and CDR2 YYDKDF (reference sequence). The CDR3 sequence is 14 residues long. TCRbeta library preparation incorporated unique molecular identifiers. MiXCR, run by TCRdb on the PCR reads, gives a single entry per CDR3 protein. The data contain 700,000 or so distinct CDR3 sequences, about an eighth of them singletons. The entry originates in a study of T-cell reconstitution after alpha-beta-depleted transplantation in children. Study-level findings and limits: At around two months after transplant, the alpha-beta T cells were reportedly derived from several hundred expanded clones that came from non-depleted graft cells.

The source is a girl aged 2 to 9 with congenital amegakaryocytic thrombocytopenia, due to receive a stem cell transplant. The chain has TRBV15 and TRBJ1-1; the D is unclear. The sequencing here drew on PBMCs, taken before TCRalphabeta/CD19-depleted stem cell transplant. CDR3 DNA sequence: TGTGCCACCAGCAGACCTTATCTGAGCACTGAAGCTTTCTTT. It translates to CATSRPYLSTEAFF.